This T cell receptor (beta chain) was observed in a study of TIL therapy for anti-PD-1-resistant metastatic lung cancer. Broader study findings: The cohort had more treatment-naive, never-smoker and oncogene-addicted patients than typical. Compared with baseline intratumoral T cells, expanded TIL cultures were more clonal and less diverse (around 5.7% vs 31%).

Note on this clone: No antigen is known for it.

The libraries were made with immunoSEQ v3. Using immunoSEQ multiplex PCR, the repertoire was profiled, and TCRdb retains in-frame clones only, with some absent. The table shows roughly 26,000 clones, with 72% occurring only once. With 9 bases clipped from V and 3 bases from J, the junction kept 16 bases outside the gene matches. The germline gives CDR1 LNHDA, CDR2 SQIVND (reference sequence). The CDR3 has 17 residues. Time point described: pre-treatment sample, taken before nivolumab and TIL therapy. Most excised metastases sampled were pleural nodules or supraclavicular lymph nodes. Progressing patients received lymphodepletion, expanded TIL infusion and IL-2.

The TCR sequence derives from a person aged 25 to 80 with non-small cell lung cancer. The chain is built from TRBV19 and TRBJ1-2; 10 bases map to TRBD1. Sequenced material: tumor tissue, taken at baseline. The CDR3 protein is CASRALDLTGGDYGYTF. DNA for the CDR3: TGTGCCAGCCGCGCCCTGGATTTGACAGGGGGCGACTATGGCTACACCTTC.